This T cell receptor beta chain was found in a study of identical twins. Study-level findings and limits: Cross-sectional statistical analysis was relied on for the conclusions, without the same donors being followed. Less excess twin sharing appeared in beta out-of-frame sequences.

CDR1 is LNHNV and CDR2 is YYDKDF in the germline V gene (reference sequence). The CDR3 is 15 amino acids. Trimming removed 0 bases at V and 5 bases at J, with 10 bases between. A universal primer site came from template switching; cDNA carried unique molecular identifiers. One entry per CDR3 protein results from TCRdb running MiXCR on the 5' RACE reads. The sample has hundreds of thousands of distinct CDR3 sequences; approximately 13% are singletons. As for this clonotype: The antigen is not known.

This same sample was also taken into another study, of yellow fever vaccine responses in identical twins.

The J gene is TRBJ2-2, the V gene TRBV15, with D perhaps matching TRBD2 (7 bases). Sequencing was done on a sample of PBMCs. The source is a young woman in good health. DNA of the CDR3: TGTGCCACCAGCAGAGATCGGGGGGCTACCGGGGAGCTGTTTTTT. Residues: CATSRDRGATGELFF. The full variable domain, with the rest looked up from reference TRBV15 and TRBJ2-2, is DAMVIQNPRYQVTQFGKPVTLSCSQTLNHNVMYWYQQKSSQAPKLLFHYYDKDFNNEADTPDNFQSRRPNTSFCFLDIRSPGLGDTAMYLCATSRDRGATGELFFGEGSRLTVL.